The sequence of this TCR beta chain was determined in a study of T cells after posttransplantation cyclophosphamide. Repertoires were generated with immunoSEQ multiplex PCR, while TCRdb's copy carries only in-frame clones and drops some. The table shows tens of thousands of clones, with roughly 86% occurring only once. Concerning this clone: The antigen remains undetermined.

Study-wide findings and caveats: Donor-recipient repertoire similarity was low at 1-2 months, rising over year one. After PTCy, TRB diversity resembled that of CNI/methotrexate controls.

The clonotype originates from a man aged 25 to 40 with a blood cancer, CMV-positive, and with a related stem cell donor. The sequenced sample was PBMCs.

CDR3: CASIRRAGGNLGLETQYF. As DNA, the CDR3 is TGCGCCAGCATTCGTAGGGCGGGAGGGAATTTGGGGTTGGAGACCCAGTACTTC. The genes are TRBV10-1 and TRBJ2-5, with TRBD2 matching 9 bases. V lost 7 bases to trimming and J lost 5 bases; unmatched junction nucleotides: 20. The CDR3 totals 18 residues. CDR1 and CDR2 (germline): WNHNN, SYGVQD (reference sequence).